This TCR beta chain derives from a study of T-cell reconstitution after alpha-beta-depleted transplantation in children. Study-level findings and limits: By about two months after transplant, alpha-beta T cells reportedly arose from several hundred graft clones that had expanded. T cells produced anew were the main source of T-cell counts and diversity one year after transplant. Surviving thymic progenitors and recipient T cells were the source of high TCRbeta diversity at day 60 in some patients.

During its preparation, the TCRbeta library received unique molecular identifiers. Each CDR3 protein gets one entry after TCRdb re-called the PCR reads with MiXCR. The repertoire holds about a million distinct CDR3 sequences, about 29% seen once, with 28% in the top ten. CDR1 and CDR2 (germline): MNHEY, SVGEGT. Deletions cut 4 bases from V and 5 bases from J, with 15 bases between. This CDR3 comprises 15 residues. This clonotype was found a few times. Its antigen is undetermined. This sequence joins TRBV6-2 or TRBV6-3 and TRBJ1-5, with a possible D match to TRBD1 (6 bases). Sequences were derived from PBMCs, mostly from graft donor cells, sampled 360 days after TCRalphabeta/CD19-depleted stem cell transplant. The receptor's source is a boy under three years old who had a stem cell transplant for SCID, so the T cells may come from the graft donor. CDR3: CASSSRGAPDQPQHF. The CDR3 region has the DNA TGTGCCAGCAGTTCACGGGGGGCGCCGGATCAGCCCCAGCATTTT.